A single sample gave rise to the 26 T cell receptor beta chains below, sequenced in a study of shared clonotypes between healthy human individuals. The method was immunoSEQ multiplex PCR; TCRdb's version includes in-frame clones alone and lacks a portion of them. The sample has some 2.3 million clones; 80% to 95% are singletons. Sequencing used naive CD4+ T cells from PBMCs. The subset is: CD45RA+ positively selected. All receptors come from a young man in good health. Some clones in this sample may be carry-over from other donors' samples.

The CDR3 sequence: CAGTLYNEQFF. As DNA, the CDR3 is TGTGCCGGGACACTCTACAATGAGCAGTTCTTC. The rearrangement links TRBV30 to TRBJ2-1, with D possibly being TRBD1 (6 bases). CDR1 is GTSNPN, CDR2 SVGIG, per germline (reference sequence). V lost 8 bases and J 3 bases, leaving 8 bases between the germline ends. CDR3 length: 11 residues.

The chain uses TRBV9 and TRBJ2-7, with 10 bases fitting TRBD1. V shed 3 bases, J shed 8 bases, and the junction held 14 bases outside the gene matches. The CDR3 runs 16 residues. Germline V CDR1 and CDR2: SGDLS, YYNGEE. The DNA for the CDR3 is TGTGCCAGCAGCGAATCGATCGGGACAGGGGAGGCCAAGCAGTACTTC. Residues: CASSESIGTGEAKQYF.

The chain links TRBV5-4 to TRBJ1-4; 7 nucleotides line up with TRBD1. The CDR3 length is 14 residues. The V segment lost 4 bases and the J segment 4 bases; nucleotides outside the gene matches: 4. From germline, CDR1 is SGHNT and CDR2 YYREEE (reference sequence). This CDR3 is CASSRGQNNEKLFF. The CDR3 bases are TGTGCCAGCAGCCGGGGACAGAATAATGAAAAACTGTTTTTT.

The chain has TRBV5-1 and TRBJ2-3; D is uncertain. Trimming removed 4 bases from V and 2 bases from J, with 17 bases in between. CDR1 SGHRS and CDR2 YFSETQ come from the germline V gene. The CDR3 runs to 16 residues. The chain's CDR3 is CASSPPNAGPTDTQYF. DNA for the CDR3: TGCGCCAGCAGCCCACCCAACGCAGGCCCCACAGATACGCAGTATTTT.

The chain combines TRBV2 with TRBJ2-1, with 10 nucleotides matching TRBD2. Germline assignment: CDR1 SNHLY and CDR2 FYNNEI. The CDR3 is 14 amino acids. V dropped 7 bases and J dropped 7; count of bases not matched to a gene: 7. The CDR3 nucleotides are TGTGCCAGCAATCCGGGACTAGCGTGGAATGAGCAGTTCTTC. Translating it yields CASNPGLAWNEQFF.

The chain carries TRBV30 and TRBJ1-1; weak D call: TRBD1 (5 bases). Per germline, CDR1 GTSNPN and CDR2 SVGIG (reference sequence). This CDR3 contains 14 residues. V lost 3 bases to trimming and J lost 3 bases, with 14 bases between them. In nucleotides, the CDR3 is TGTGCCTGGAGCCCTCGGGGGGGGTACACTGAAGCTTTCTTT. It codes for CAWSPRGGYTEAFF.

V usage is TRBV19 and J usage is TRBJ2-1; the D is unclear. V lost 1 base to trimming and J lost 2 bases, with 18 bases between them. Germline V gives CDR1 LNHDA, CDR2 SQIVND (reference sequence). This CDR3 spans 18 amino acids. CDR3 region: CASSIGRAPFGTYNEQFF. CDR3 in DNA: TGTGCCAGTAGTATAGGTAGGGCGCCCTTTGGGACCTACAATGAGCAGTTCTTC. The full variable domain, in which reference TRBV19 and TRBJ2-1 provide the parts outside the CDR3, is DGGITQSPKYLFRKEGQNVTLSCEQNLNHDAMYWYRQDPGQGLRLIYYSQIVNDFQKGDIAEGYSVSREKKESFPLTVTSAQKNPTAFYLCASSIGRAPFGTYNEQFFGPGTRLTVL.

This clone was observed once. The V and J genes are TRBV19 and TRBJ1-2; D is undetermined. Germline V gene data show CDR1 as LNHDA and CDR2 as SQIVND (reference sequence). The V and J ends lost 4 bases and 2 bases respectively, with 5 bases between them. The CDR3 loop spans 12 amino acids. CDR3 coding DNA: TGTGCCAGTAGTACAAGAAACTATGGCTACACCTTC. Protein sequence: CASSTRNYGYTF.

CDR3 sequence: CASSDQGALVTGELFF. The CDR3 coding sequence is TGTGCCAGCTCGGACCAGGGGGCGCTGGTTACCGGGGAGCTGTTTTTT. The chain uses TRBV18 and TRBJ2-2, with TRBD1 identical over 8 bases. In germline, CDR1 is KGHSH, CDR2 LQKENI. This CDR3 spans 16 amino acids. V was pared by 6 bases and J by 5 bases, with 11 bases of the junction left unmatched.

Of note for this clone: This specimen includes other DNA sequences encoding the same CDR3. The chain employs TRBV9 and TRBJ2-1; TRBD2 matches 9 bases. The V segment lost 2 bases and the J segment 4 bases; nucleotides outside the gene matches: 4. Per the germline V gene, CDR1 is SGDLS and CDR2 is YYNGEE. The CDR3 length is 15 residues. In DNA form, the CDR3 reads TGTGCCAGCAGCGTGACTAGCGGTTTATACAATGAGCAGTTCTTC. Translation: CASSVTSGLYNEQFF.

This sequence joins TRBV6-6 and TRBJ2-3; 9 nucleotides agree with TRBD2. V was pared by 6 bases and J by 2 bases, with 6 bases of the junction left unmatched. The CDR3 runs 15 residues. Germline assignment: CDR1 MNHNY and CDR2 SVGAGI (reference sequence). This CDR3 reads CASRGSGSFTDTQYF. The CDR3 coding sequence is TGTGCCAGCAGGGGTAGCGGGAGTTTCACAGATACGCAGTATTTT.

The chain combines TRBV7-3 with TRBJ2-7, with a tentative D call TRBD2 (7 bases). This CDR3 spans 15 amino acids. CDR1 SGHTA and CDR2 FQGTGA come from the germline V gene. V lost 0 bases to trimming and J lost 2 bases, with 11 bases between them. CDR3 in amino acids: CASSLTREGAYEQYF. For the CDR3, the DNA is TGTGCCAGCAGCTTAACGAGGGAGGGGGCCTACGAGCAGTACTTC. The complete variable domain, with remaining parts taken from reference TRBV7-3 and TRBJ2-7, reads GAGVSQTPSNKVTEKGKYVELRCDPISGHTALYWYRQSLGQGPEFLIYFQGTGAADDSGLPNDRFFAVRPEGSVSTLKIQRTERGDSAVYLCASSLTREGAYEQYFGPGTRLTVT.

J is TRBJ2-3 and V is TRBV29-1; 7 bases line up with TRBD2. The CDR3 covers 13 residues. Trimming at V came to 5 bases and at J to 5 bases, leaving 7 bases not matched to a gene. Germline V gene lookup returns CDR1 SQVTM and CDR2 ANQGSEA. In nucleotides, the CDR3 is TGCAGCGTTTTAGTAGCGGGTGGAGATACGCAGTATTTT. It encodes CSVLVAGGDTQYF.

The chain's CDR3 is CASSSLWTEAFF. CDR3 bases: TGTGCCAGCAGCTCATTGTGGACTGAAGCTTTCTTT. V and J are TRBV7-9 and TRBJ1-1; D is unresolved. The germline gives CDR1 SEHNR, CDR2 FQNEAQ (reference sequence). V was trimmed by 4 bases and J by 5 bases, leaving 8 bases between them. CDR3 length: 12 residues.

CDR3 nucleotide sequence: TGTGCCAGCAGTGACCTCAGGGGTCAGGGCACTGAAGCTTTCTTT. Translating gives CASSDLRGQGTEAFF. This chain links TRBV25-1 with TRBJ1-1; possible D gene TRBD1, 6 bases. V was clipped by 3 bases and J by 4 bases, with 15 bases between them. In germline, CDR1 is MGHDK, CDR2 SYGVNS. This CDR3 spans 15 amino acids. The full variable domain, its missing parts supplied by reference TRBV25-1 and TRBJ1-1, is EADIYQTPRYLVIGTGKKITLECSQTMGHDKMYWYQQDPGMELHLIHYSYGVNSTEKGDLSSESTVSRIRTEHFPLTLESARPSHTSQYLCASSDLRGQGTEAFFGQGTRLTVV.

The genes are TRBV10-3 and TRBJ2-2; TRBD2 matches 11 bases. The V and J ends lost 6 bases and 6 bases, in that order; junction bases with no gene match: 6. This CDR3 is 15 amino acids long. Germline CDR1 is ENHRY and CDR2 is SYGVKD. CDR3 coding DNA: TGTGCCATCAGAATTACTAGCGGGAGCTCCGGGGAGCTGTTTTTT. It encodes CAIRITSGSSGELFF.

Regarding this clone: Other nucleotide sequences from this sample produce the same CDR3. The chain carries TRBV28 and TRBJ2-1; a weak D match, TRBD2 (5 bases). CDR3 length equals 12 residues. CDR1 and CDR2 (germline): MDHEN, SYDVKM. The germline V and J ends were trimmed by 3 bases and 9 bases, with 9 bases remaining between them. In nucleotides, the CDR3 is TGTGCCAGCAGTTTGGCGGCGGGTGAGCAGTTCTTC. Protein product: CASSLAAGEQFF. The full variable domain, rest sourced from reference TRBV28 and TRBJ2-1, is DVKVTQSSRYLVKRTGEKVFLECVQDMDHENMFWYRQDPGLGLRLIYFSYDVKMKEKGDIPEGYSVSREKKERFSLILESASTNQTSMYLCASSLAAGEQFFGPGTRLTVL.

The chain couples TRBV5-5 to TRBJ1-5; D possibly corresponds to TRBD1 (5 bases). The CDR3 loop spans 13 amino acids. The V gene lost 4 bases and the J gene lost 6 bases, with 11 bases spanning the gap. The V gene's germline CDR1 is SGHKS and CDR2 YYEKEE (reference sequence). The CDR3 loop is CASSVVGGQPQHF. CDR3 coding DNA: TGTGCCAGCAGCGTCGTCGGGGGTCAGCCCCAGCATTTT. The variable domain in full, completed from reference TRBV5-5 and TRBJ1-5, reads DAGVTQSPTHLIKTRGQQVTLRCSPISGHKSVSWYQQVLGQGPQFIFQYYEKEERGRGNFPDRFSARQFPNYSSELNVNALLLGDSALYLCASSVVGGQPQHFGDGTRLSIL.

The chain is built from TRBV5-8 and TRBJ2-2, with D uncertain. V dropped 2 bases and J dropped 3 bases, with 17 bases sitting between them. CDR3 length: 17 amino acids. In germline, CDR1 is SGHTS, CDR2 YDEGEE. The CDR3 sequence: CASSFAEAATHTGELFF. CDR3 DNA sequence: TGTGCCAGCAGCTTTGCGGAAGCCGCGACCCACACCGGGGAGCTGTTTTTT.

The CDR3 here is CASSLGQGAVEKLFF. CDR3 bases: TGTGCCAGCAGCTTAGGTCAGGGGGCTGTTGAAAAACTGTTTTTT. This rearrangement joins TRBV7-2 to TRBJ1-4; TRBD1 matches 8 bases. CDR1 SGHTA and CDR2 FQGNSA come from the germline V gene. The length of the CDR3 is 15 residues. V was clipped by 1 base and J by 7 bases; unmatched bases: 5. The full variable domain, with the rest looked up from reference TRBV7-2 and TRBJ1-4, is GAGVSQSPSNKVTEKGKDVELRCDPISGHTALYWYRQSLGQGLEFLIYFQGNSAPDKSGLPSDRFSAERTGGSVSTLTIQRTQQEDSAVYLCASSLGQGAVEKLFFGSGTQLSVL.

The gene calls are TRBV21-1 and TRBJ2-7; the listed D gene, TRBD2, was not tested against the DNA. TRBV21-1 counts as a pseudogene. The CDR3 totals 14 residues. Written as DNA, the CDR3 is TGTGCCAGCAGCAAAGAGCGGGTGGCCTTGGAGCAGTACTTC. This sequence encodes CASSKERVALEQYF.

V usage is TRBV5-5 and J usage is TRBJ1-1, with 8 bases matching TRBD1. The CDR3 sequence is 14 residues long. CDR1 SGHKS and CDR2 YYEKEE come from the germline V gene (reference sequence). V lost 3 bases to trimming and J lost 2 bases; unmatched junction nucleotides: 3. CDR3 nucleotides: TGTGCCAGCAGCTGGGACAGGCTAAACACTGAAGCTTTCTTT. Amino acids: CASSWDRLNTEAFF.

This chain joins TRBV19 and TRBJ1-2; 8 bases are a match to TRBD1. V lost 4 bases and J lost 5; bases outside the gene matches: 9. Germline V lookup: CDR1 LNHDA, CDR2 SQIVND (reference sequence). The CDR3 has 15 amino acids. The CDR3 sequence: CASSTTRDRPYGYTF. CDR3 bases: TGTGCCAGTAGTACAACGCGGGACAGGCCGTATGGCTACACCTTC.

This clone was recorded once. The chain carries TRBV18 and TRBJ2-7; D is undetermined. V lost 0 bases and J 3 bases, leaving 6 bases between the germline ends. The germline V gene encodes CDR1 KGHSH and CDR2 LQKENI. The CDR3 has 13 amino acids. The CDR3 DNA reads as TGTGCCAGCTCACCACCGACCCGCTACGAGCAGTACTTC. Its protein is CASSPPTRYEQYF.

V is TRBV19 and J is TRBJ2-3; no reliable D call. Trimming removed 1 base at V and 2 bases at J, with 4 bases between. Germline loops: CDR1 LNHDA, CDR2 SQIVND (reference sequence). CDR3 length: 13 amino acids. The CDR3 DNA is TGTGCCAGTAGTATAGCGGTCACAGATACGCAGTATTTT. Its protein is CASSIAVTDTQYF.

This chain links TRBV7-2 with TRBJ1-1; no clear D gene. The CDR3 length is 16 residues. Germline lookup yields CDR1 SGHTA and CDR2 FQGNSA. V was clipped by 0 bases and J by 0 bases, with 11 bases between them. The CDR3 DNA reads as TGTGCCAGCAGCTTAGCGGTTTGGGCGATGAACACTGAAGCTTTCTTT. Translation: CASSLAVWAMNTEAFF.